This TCR beta chain was sequenced in a study of glioma-infiltrating T cells after dendritic cell vaccination. Study summary: Dendritic cell vaccination trial patients had either newly diagnosed or recurrent glioblastoma. Between about 2002 and 2012, patients got autologous tumor lysate-pulsed dendritic cell vaccines.

V dropped 1 base and J dropped 7; count of bases not matched to a gene: 3. Germline V lookup: CDR1 SEHNR, CDR2 FQNEAQ (reference sequence). The CDR3 is 14 residues long. Noted time point: after dendritic cell vaccination, including at tumor progression/relapse. Fresh-frozen tumor tissue and more than two years of survival data were available for all. The primer mix had 60 V beta and 13 J beta primers. Using immunoSEQ multiplex PCR, the repertoire was profiled, and TCRdb retains in-frame clones only, with some absent. The sample has approximately 91,000 clones, about 81% seen once. The J gene is TRBJ1-4, the V gene TRBV7-9, with TRBD1 identical over 7 bases. The sequence was collected from a human donor with glioblastoma. The sequencing here drew on blood, taken after dendritic cell vaccination. CDR3 nucleotide sequence: TGTGCCAGCAGCTTAGACAGGGGTGGTGAAAAACTGTTTTTT. Its translation is CASSLDRGGEKLFF.